The following is a T cell receptor beta chain sequence with its context. The specificity of this receptor is unknown. No much larger clone is present one base from it, and per-base qualities are unavailable. The cohort was made up of under 800 healthy bone marrow donors. At the time of sampling, all cohort members were nominally healthy, though unrecorded immune exposures were likely present. The donor was CMV seropositive and belonged to the group of over 250 seropositive cohort members. Each donor provided a peripheral blood sample, and peripheral blood mononuclear cells were used for TCR beta sequencing. Genomic DNA extraction from the blood cell samples was performed with the Qiagen DNeasy Blood Extraction Kit. Libraries were constructed by the immunoSEQ multiplex PCR assay. The multiplex PCR relied on a mix of 60 forward primers for TCR Vbeta segments and 13 reverse primers for TCR Jbeta segments. The CDR3 region of rearranged TCR beta genes was amplified from genomic DNA with a multiplex PCR assay. Amplified TCR beta libraries were sequenced as 87-base-pair reads on the Illumina HiSeq System. Processing in the source paper ran as follows. A later analysis counted some 74 million unique TCR beta chains across the 690 or so repertoires, and roughly 11 million of these chains were shared by at least two donors. Raw reads were error-corrected and collapsed into unique sequences with a nearest-neighbor algorithm that merged closely related sequences to remove PCR and sequencing errors. Alignment of CDR3 sequences to IMGT reference sequences was used to assign V, D and J gene segments. For a sequence to be retained, a match of at least six nucleotides was required to both a V gene segment and a J gene segment. A rearrangement was called productive if the CDR3 had no stop codons and remained in frame with V and J, and every other rearrangement was called non-productive. Following IMGT convention, CDR3 was defined as the stretch from the second conserved V-encoded cysteine to the conserved J-encoded phenylalanine. The earlier analysis of roughly 590 of the donors excluded any sequence lacking an unambiguous match to a single V gene segment. In an earlier analysis of around 590 of the donors, a V segment was called functional when productive rearrangements were above 56.7%, and segregating when the standard deviation between donors exceeded 5%. A statistical classification framework was built for diagnosing cytomegalovirus status from the catalog of TCR beta chain sequences. A later analysis assigned V and J genes by comparing TCR nucleotide sequences with IMGT/GENE-DB human TR gene sequences. Using the TCRdist pipeline, a later analysis assigned CDR3 sequences along with most-parsimonious VDJ recombination scenarios. In a later analysis, each TCR beta chain was defined by its CDR3 amino acid sequence together with its V-gene family, and reads without a unique V-gene family were excluded. In a later analysis, approximately 640 highly shared, low-generation-probability nucleotide sequences were removed to address suspected cross-contamination and a sequencing artifact. For each public chain, a later analysis derived a clonal expansion index from normalized ranks of inferred template counts within each repertoire. A later analysis computed generation probabilities with a VDJ recombination model fitted to out-of-frame rearrangements, and checked the results against IGoR. In a later analysis, hypergeometric tests were used to score TCR-TCR, TCR-HLA and TCR-CMV co-occurrence, with a repertoire-size bias correction applied to TCR pairs. False discovery rates were estimated in a later analysis by permuting HLA or CMV assignments 20 times. In a later analysis, co-occurring TCRs were grouped with DBSCAN, and TCRdist sequence similarity was added when clustering was performed within HLA-allele-positive subsets. Repertoires with fewer than 30,000 or more than 120,000 public chains were left out of co-occurrence clustering, as were about 5 repertoires with anomalous nucleotide sharing. What TCRdb holds here is the immuneACCESS table cut down to in-frame rearrangements. Part of the clones is not present; checked against another copy, under half of the missing clones reflect an unresolved V gene, and the others are unexplained. The DNA was the basis for D and trimming; V, J and clone size are from that table. The sample table lists around 130,000 clones, more than 60% of them with a count of one. The top ten constitute roughly 2.1% of the sample.

The data derive from a study of cytomegalovirus exposure and HLA in healthy donors (dated by TCRdb to about 2017). Describing the broader study: In an earlier analysis of 450 to 750 of the donors, around 300 Gb of sequence data and 90 million to 120 million unique TCR beta sequences from some 170 million T cells were reported. Roughly 320 gigabases of sequencing data and 91 million or so unique TCR sequences made up an early release that covered approximately 620 HLA-typed donors. The genetic ancestry cluster associated with self-reported Caucasian donors included about four fifths of the 300 to 400 genotyped donors. The study was designed to test whether signatures of past pathogen exposure could be identified by cataloging public T cell receptors. The study profiled the T cell repertoires of more than 500 subjects by immunosequencing and related them to cytomegalovirus serostatus. Along with the approximately 620-subject first cohort, a separate validation cohort of about 110 different subjects was used. High-throughput TCR immunosequencing, statistical association of individual TCRs with disease status, and machine learning were combined to predict cytomegalovirus infection status. In a later analysis, previously published TCR beta repertoires from some 640 donors were re-analyzed and high-resolution HLA genotyping was added so that TCR occurrence patterns could be studied. The later analysis used no new phenotypic data to find candidate immune exposures, relying instead on TCR beta sequences and their occurrence across donors. An earlier analysis of fewer than 750 of the donors used high-throughput TCR beta sequencing to judge whether each TCR beta V gene segment behaved as functional or pseudogenic. Donor age, sex, ethnicity and CMV serostatus were compiled together with the repertoire data. Genome-wide SNP genotypes for about 65% of the 666 donors were used in a later genetic analysis, which treated that subset as a discovery cohort. All discovery cohort repertoires had been generated using a single sequencing platform. HLA typing included class I and class II loci at four-digit resolution. The number of typed donors differed by locus: 629-630 for A, B, C, DRB1 and DQB1; about 520 for DQA1; 606 for DPA1; and 450 to 480 for DPB1. Roughly 5 DR-DQ haplotypes were handled as single units for association and clustering, since linkage in the cohort was strong. Across about 380 genotyped donors of the cohort, an average of about 240,000 unique TCR beta nucleotide sequences per donor were sequenced, and around 19% of those sequences were non-productive.

The paper as a whole reports these results and caveats: In vitro tests confirmed that a few of the cytomegalovirus-associated TCR beta chains recognize cytomegalovirus antigens. In an earlier analysis of about 550 of the donors, most TCR beta V segments were observed in productive rearrangements about 87% or about 30% of the time, broadly matching IMGT annotations. Because HLA typing was missing for some donors at each locus, association tests included only the typed subset. Most TCR sequences were observed very rarely across donors, whereas some public TCRs were present in many individuals. A further reported finding was that TCR beta sequences accurately predicted the HLA-A and HLA-B alleles for most subjects in the first cohort. Compared with equally common non-associated chains, HLA-associated TCR beta chains in a later analysis were more clonally expanded and had lower generation probabilities. V-gene and J-gene trimming of TCR beta chains was associated with a missense DCLRE1C variant in a later genetic analysis, and the association was replicated in an independent cohort. Because counts were too low, seventeen rarely observed V segments, including chromosome 9 orphons, were left out of the earlier analysis of approximately 500 of the donors. A later analysis found that most CMV-associated TCR beta chains appeared HLA-restricted, with HLA associations seemingly driven largely by CMV exposure. This cohort had only TCR beta chains sequenced, and the lack of alpha or paired-chain data limited which features could be detected. A cluster of highly shared sequence variants was judged likely to be a technical artifact of the sequencing pipeline. A later analysis reported that several top co-occurrence clusters appeared linked to parvovirus B19, influenza, CMV and Epstein-Barr virus. In a later genetic analysis, fewer N-insertions in productive TCRs were reported among donors in an Asian-associated ancestry cluster than the roughly 700-donor mean. Specific HLA alleles were associated with about 17,000 TCR beta sequences at a false discovery rate of 0.05 in a later analysis. The authors suggested that the approach could potentially be extended to other disease states and immunological phenotypes. The classifier was reported to diagnose cytomegalovirus status with high specificity and sensitivity in both the original and validation cohorts. The presence/absence analyses assumed that sequencing depth was roughly uniform across donors, and that assumption may not be true. When HLA alleles, especially DR and DQ, strongly co-occurred, attributing TCR associations to individual alleles was difficult. Linkage disequilibrium might explain the correlated functional status among segregating V segments, but an unknown experimental factor could not be excluded. The study listed 150 to 200 TCR beta chains as associated with cytomegalovirus. The 87-base-pair reads could not distinguish some IMGT-functional V segments, including TRBV6-2 and TRBV6-3, so those segments were excluded. In a later analysis, TCR association rates were found to vary across HLA loci, with the most associated TCRs seen for DRB1 alleles and the fewest for HLA-C alleles. The only immune exposure information available for the cohort was CMV serostatus.

CDR1 and CDR2 are drawn from the germline V gene: SGHRS, YFSETQ. The CDR3 contains 15 residues, cysteine and phenylalanine counted. Only the CDR3 region is kept as DNA, spanning 45 bases read in frame from base 1. Sequences were obtained from PBMCs. The clonotype originates from a woman aged 40 to 50 in good health and CMV-seropositive. The chain couples TRBV5-1 to TRBJ2-5, and perhaps TRBD1 as D gene, on 5 matching bases. Gene TRBJ2-7 matches the end of the DNA better, so the J call may be wrong. The nucleotide sequence is given as TGCGCCAGCAGCTTGGGGGGCCGTGTGGGGAACGAGCAGTACTTC. Its amino acids are CASSLGGRVGNEQYF.